The present T cell receptor (beta chain) was sequenced within a study of T cells in localized non-small cell lung cancer. The length of the CDR3 is 12 residues. V lost 1 base to trimming and J lost 8 bases, with 8 bases between them. Germline V CDR1 and CDR2: GTSNPN, SVGIG (reference sequence). Whole-study findings and limits: A raised T cell density in blood coincided with lengthier overall survival. Of the tissues analyzed, uninvolved adjacent lung showed maximal T cell clonality, greater than tumor. Sequencing covered just one tumor region, so heterogeneity cannot be ruled out. The appearance of a median roughly 56 of the top 100 tumor clones was seen in adjacent lung.

Some clones are missing from TCRdb's copy, which holds only in-frame ones; the method was immunoSEQ multiplex PCR. The sample lists 9,700 or so clones; about 43% were seen once. For this clone: The antigen is undetermined.

The J gene is TRBJ1-4, the V gene TRBV30, with D unresolved. The source was lymph node tissue, collected before any cancer treatment. This receptor was taken from a woman aged 40-69 years with stage I lung adenocarcinoma. CDR3 residues: CAWSGTEEKLFF. The CDR3 coding sequence is TGTGCCTGGAGTGGGACCGAGGAAAAACTGTTTTTT. Variable domain in full (rest from reference TRBV30 and TRBJ1-4): SQTIHQWPATLVQPVGSPLSLECTVEGTSNPNLYWYRQAAGRGLQLLFYSVGIGQISSEVPQNLSASRPQDRQFILSSKKLLLSDSGFYLCAWSGTEEKLFFGSGTQLSVL.